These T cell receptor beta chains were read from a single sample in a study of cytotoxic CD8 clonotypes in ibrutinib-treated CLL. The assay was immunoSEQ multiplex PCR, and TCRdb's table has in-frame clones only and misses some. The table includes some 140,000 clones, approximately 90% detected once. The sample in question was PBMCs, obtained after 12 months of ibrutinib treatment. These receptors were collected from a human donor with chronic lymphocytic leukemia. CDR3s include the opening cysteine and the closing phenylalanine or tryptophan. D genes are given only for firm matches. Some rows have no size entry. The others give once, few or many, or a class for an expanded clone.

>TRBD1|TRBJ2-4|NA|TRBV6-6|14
CASSYSTGKNIQYF
TGTGCCAGCAGTTACTCGACAGGGAAAAACATTCAGTACTTC
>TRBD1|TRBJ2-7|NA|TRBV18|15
CASSTGTAEPYEQYF
TGTGCCAGCTCAACCGGGACAGCCGAACCCTACGAGCAGTACTTC
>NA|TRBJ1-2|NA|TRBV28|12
CASSYGSYGYTF
TGTGCCAGCAGTTACGGCAGCTATGGCTACACCTTC
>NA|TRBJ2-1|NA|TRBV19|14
CASSRGEAFNEQFF
TGTGCCAGTAGTAGGGGGGAGGCCTTCAATGAGCAGTTCTTC
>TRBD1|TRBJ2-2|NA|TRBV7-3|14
CASSLDRVSGELFF
TGTGCCAGCAGCCTTGACAGGGTTAGCGGGGAGCTGTTTTTT
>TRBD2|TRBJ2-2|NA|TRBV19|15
CASGLAGLNTGELFF
TGTGCCAGTGGACTAGCGGGACTTAACACCGGGGAGCTGTTTTTT
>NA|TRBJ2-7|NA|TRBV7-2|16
CASSPRDRDLGLEQYF
TGTGCCAGCAGCCCAAGGGATCGGGACTTGGGGCTCGAGCAGTACTTC
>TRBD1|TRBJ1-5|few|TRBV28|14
CASRSSTGDQPQHF
TGTGCCAGCCGATCATCAACAGGGGACCAGCCCCAGCATTTT
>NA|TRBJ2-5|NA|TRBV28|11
CASEGRETQYF
TGTGCCAGCGAGGGTAGGGAGACCCAGTACTTC
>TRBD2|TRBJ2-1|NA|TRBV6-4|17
CASSALNSGAGDNEQFF
TGTGCCAGCAGTGCCCTTAATAGCGGGGCTGGGGACAATGAGCAGTTCTTC
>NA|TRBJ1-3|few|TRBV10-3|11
CAISESNRVHF
TGTGCCATCAGTGAGTCGAACAGAGTCCATTTT
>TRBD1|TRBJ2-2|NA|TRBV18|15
CASSPGTDPSGELFF
TGTGCCAGCTCTCCAGGGACAGATCCATCGGGGGAGCTGTTTTTT
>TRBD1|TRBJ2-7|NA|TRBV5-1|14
CASSFGTGNYEQYF
TGCGCCAGCAGCTTTGGGACAGGGAACTACGAGCAGTACTTC
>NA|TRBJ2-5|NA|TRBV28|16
CASSSPIPTIQETQYF
TGTGCCAGCAGTTCACCAATTCCGACAATCCAAGAGACCCAGTACTTC
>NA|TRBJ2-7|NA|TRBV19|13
CASSRDLAGEQYF
TGTGCCAGTAGCCGGGACTTGGCGGGCGAGCAGTACTTC
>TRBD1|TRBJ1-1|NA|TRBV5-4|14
CASSWDRMNTEAFF
TGTGCCAGCAGCTGGGACAGGATGAACACTGAAGCTTTCTTT
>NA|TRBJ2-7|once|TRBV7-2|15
CASSLAGGETYEQYF
TGTGCCAGCAGCTTAGCGGGGGGCGAGACCTACGAGCAGTACTTC
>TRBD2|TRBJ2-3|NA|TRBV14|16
CASSQVGLAGTDTQYF
TGTGCCAGCAGCCAAGTAGGGCTAGCGGGCACAGATACGCAGTATTTT
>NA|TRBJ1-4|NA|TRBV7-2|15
CASSLIQGSNEKLFF
TGTGCCAGCAGCTTGATCCAAGGGAGTAATGAAAAACTGTTTTTT
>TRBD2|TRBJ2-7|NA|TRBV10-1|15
CASSESSGRAGEQYF
TGCGCCAGCAGTGAGTCGAGCGGGAGGGCCGGCGAGCAGTACTTC
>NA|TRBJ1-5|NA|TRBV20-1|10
CSARPQNQHF
TGCAGTGCTAGACCACAGAATCAGCATTTT
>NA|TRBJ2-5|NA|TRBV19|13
CASSIYSEETQYF
TGTGCCAGTAGTATTTACAGCGAAGAGACCCAGTACTTC
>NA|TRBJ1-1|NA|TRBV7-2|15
CASSLLGSSNTEAFF
TGTGCCAGCAGCTTATTAGGGAGTTCGAACACTGAAGCTTTCTTT
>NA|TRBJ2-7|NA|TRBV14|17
CASSQRRAGQVAYEQYF
TGTGCCAGCAGCCAAAGAAGGGCGGGGCAGGTTGCCTACGAGCAGTACTTC
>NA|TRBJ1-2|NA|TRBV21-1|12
CAPDPEPTGYTF
TGTGCCCCCGACCCGGAACCTACGGGCTACACCTTC
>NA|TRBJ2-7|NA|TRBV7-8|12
CASSLRGYEQYF
TGTGCCAGCAGCTTAAGAGGTTACGAGCAGTACTTC
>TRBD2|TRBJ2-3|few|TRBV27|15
CASSLTSLGTDTQYF
TGTGCCAGCAGTTTGACTAGCCTCGGCACAGATACGCAGTATTTT
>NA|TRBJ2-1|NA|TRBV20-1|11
CSARVISEQFF
TGCAGTGCTAGAGTTATAAGTGAGCAGTTCTTC
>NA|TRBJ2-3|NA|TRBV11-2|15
CASRRAGSFTDTQYF
TGTGCCAGCAGACGGGCGGGATCTTTCACAGATACGCAGTATTTT
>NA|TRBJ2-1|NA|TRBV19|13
CASSIPPLQEQFF
TGTGCCAGTAGTATCCCCCCCCTTCAAGAGCAGTTCTTC
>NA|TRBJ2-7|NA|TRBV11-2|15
CASSQGGAEVYEQYF
TGTGCCAGCAGCCAAGGCGGCGCGGAGGTCTACGAGCAGTACTTC
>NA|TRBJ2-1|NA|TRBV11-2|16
CASSQPPGRSFNEQFF
TGTGCCAGCAGCCAGCCCCCGGGCCGTTCTTTCAATGAGCAGTTCTTC
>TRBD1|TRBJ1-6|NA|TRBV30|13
CAAQQGDNSPLHF
TGTGCCGCCCAACAGGGGGATAATTCACCCCTCCACTTT
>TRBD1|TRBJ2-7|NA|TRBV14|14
CASSHRQGVDEQYF
TGTGCCAGCAGCCATAGACAGGGGGTTGACGAGCAGTACTTC
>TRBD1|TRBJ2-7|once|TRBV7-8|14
CASRTGANSYEQYF
TGTGCCAGCAGAACAGGGGCGAACTCCTACGAGCAGTACTTC
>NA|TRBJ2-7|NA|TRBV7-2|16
CASSVPAGRERYEQYF
TGTGCCAGCAGCGTTCCGGCAGGCAGGGAAAGGTACGAGCAGTACTTC
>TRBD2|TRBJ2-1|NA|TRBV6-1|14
CASMGTSPPNEQFF
TGTGCCAGCATGGGGACTAGTCCACCCAATGAGCAGTTCTTC
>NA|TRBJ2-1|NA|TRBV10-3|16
CAISDGPGGPSHEQFF
TGTGCCATCAGTGACGGACCTGGGGGGCCCTCCCATGAGCAGTTCTTC
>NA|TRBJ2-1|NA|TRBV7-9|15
CASSPMGPHYNEQFF
TGTGCCAGCAGCCCCATGGGCCCCCACTACAATGAGCAGTTCTTC
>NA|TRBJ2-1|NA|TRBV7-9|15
CASSTDYLNGYEQFF
TGTGCCAGCAGCACGGACTACCTGAACGGGTATGAGCAGTTCTTC
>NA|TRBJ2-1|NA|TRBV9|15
CASQEGSGIYNEQFF
TGTGCCAGCCAAGAGGGTAGCGGCATCTACAATGAGCAGTTCTTC
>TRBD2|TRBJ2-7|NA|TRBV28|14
CASSGTRENYEQYF
TGTGCCAGCAGTGGGACTAGGGAAAACTACGAGCAGTACTTC
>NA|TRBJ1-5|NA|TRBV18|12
CASSPYDQPQHF
TGTGCCAGCTCACCGTACGATCAGCCCCAGCATTTT
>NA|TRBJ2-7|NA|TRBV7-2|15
CASSPPWSPSYEQYF
TGTGCCAGCAGCCCACCCTGGTCGCCTTCCTACGAGCAGTACTTC
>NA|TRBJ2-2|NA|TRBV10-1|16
CASSVSGTWNTGELFF
TGCGCCAGCAGTGTCTCAGGGACTTGGAACACCGGGGAGCTGTTTTTT
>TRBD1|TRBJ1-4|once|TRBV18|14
CASTQQGAREKLFF
TGTGCCAGCACCCAACAGGGGGCACGGGAAAAACTGTTTTTT
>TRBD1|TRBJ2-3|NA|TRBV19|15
CASSPGTGVPDTQYF
TGTGCCAGTAGTCCCGGGACAGGGGTACCAGATACGCAGTATTTT
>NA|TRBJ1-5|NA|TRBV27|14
CASSFRVLEEPQHF
TGTGCCAGCAGTTTCAGGGTTTTGGAGGAGCCCCAGCATTTT
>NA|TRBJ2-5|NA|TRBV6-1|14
CASRPTGAGETQYF
TGTGCCAGCAGACCTACAGGGGCGGGGGAGACCCAGTACTTC
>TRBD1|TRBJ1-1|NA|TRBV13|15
CASSFSRDRATEAFF
TGTGCCAGCAGCTTTTCCCGGGACAGGGCCACTGAAGCTTTCTTT
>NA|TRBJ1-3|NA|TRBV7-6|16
CASSLEGWNSGNTIYF
TGTGCCAGCAGCTTAGAGGGCTGGAACTCTGGAAACACCATATATTTT
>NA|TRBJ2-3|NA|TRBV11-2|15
CASSFRIQLTDTQYF
TGTGCCAGCAGCTTCAGGATACAACTCACAGATACGCAGTATTTT
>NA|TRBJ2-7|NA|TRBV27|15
CASSLPGSGSYEQYF
TGTGCCAGCAGTCTCCCTGGGTCGGGCTCCTACGAGCAGTACTTC
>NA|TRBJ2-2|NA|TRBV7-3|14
CASSPDWGTGELFF
TGTGCCAGCAGCCCGGACTGGGGGACCGGGGAACTGTTTTTT
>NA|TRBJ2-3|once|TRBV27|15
CASSLSSRNTDTQYF
TGTGCCAGCAGTTTATCGAGCAGAAACACAGATACGCAGTATTTT
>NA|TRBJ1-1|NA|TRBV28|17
CATSFTPIIRRNTEAFF
TGTGCCACCTCGTTTACGCCGATTATTCGCCGGAACACTGAAGCTTTCTTT
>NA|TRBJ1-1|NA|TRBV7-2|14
CASSLSRTNTEAFF
TGTGCCAGCAGCTTGAGCAGGACGAACACTGAAGCTTTCTTT
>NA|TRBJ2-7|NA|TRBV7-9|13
CASVHKFSYEQYF
TGTGCCAGCGTTCACAAGTTTTCCTACGAGCAGTACTTC
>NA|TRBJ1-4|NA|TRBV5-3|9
CARSTPGWF
TGTGCCAGAAGCACCCCAGGGTGGTTT